This T cell receptor (beta chain) was found in a study of blood T cell repertoires in COVID-19. Study-wide background: Spain, Italy and the United States supplied samples that represented acute and convalescent COVID-19. In each case, the material was cDNA or gDNA derived from T cells, B-cell-depleted T cells, or PBMCs.

This CDR3 contains 15 residues. CDR1 and CDR2 from the germline V gene are SGDLS and YYNGEE. V lost 0 bases to trimming and J lost 2 bases, with 12 bases between them. In the original processing: Amplifying reference gene primers gave estimates of nucleated cell counts. Generated by immunoSEQ multiplex PCR, the TCRdb table keeps only in-frame clones and is missing some. Clone size and V and J calls were adopted from that table, with D and trimming inferred from the DNA. This sample has approximately 90,000 clones; less than 90% occur once, and the top ten carry about 19%. Sequenced input: peripheral blood. The chain joins TRBV9 to TRBJ2-7; no reliable D call. This receptor was obtained from a woman of 80 years or more with acute or convalescent COVID-19. CDR3 in DNA: TGTGCCAGCAGCGTAGGTGAGAACCCCACCTACGAGCAGTACTTC. Its protein product is CASSVGENPTYEQYF.